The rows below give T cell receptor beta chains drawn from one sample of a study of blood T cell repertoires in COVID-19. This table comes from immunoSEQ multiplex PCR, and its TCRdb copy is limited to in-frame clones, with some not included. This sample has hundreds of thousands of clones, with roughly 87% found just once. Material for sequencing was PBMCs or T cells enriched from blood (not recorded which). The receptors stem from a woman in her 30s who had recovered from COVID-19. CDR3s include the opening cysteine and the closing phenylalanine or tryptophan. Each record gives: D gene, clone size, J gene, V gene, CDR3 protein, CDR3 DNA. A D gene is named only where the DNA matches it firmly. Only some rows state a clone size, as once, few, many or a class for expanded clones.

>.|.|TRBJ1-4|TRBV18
CASSPPSGAGEKLFF
TGTGCCAGCTCACCACCTTCAGGGGCCGGGGAAAAACTGTTTTTT
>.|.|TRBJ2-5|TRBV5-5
CASSLLRETQYF
TGTGCCAGCAGCTTGCTGCGGGAGACCCAGTACTTC
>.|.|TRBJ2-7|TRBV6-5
CASRLPGTYEQYF
TGTGCCAGCAGACTACCGGGAACTTACGAGCAGTACTTC
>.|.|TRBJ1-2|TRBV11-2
CASSFRQGSNYGYTF
TGTGCCAGCAGCTTCCGGCAGGGATCTAACTATGGCTACACCTTC
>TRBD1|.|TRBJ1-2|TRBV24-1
CATSDPGQGVGGYTF
TGTGCCACCAGTGACCCTGGACAGGGAGTTGGAGGCTACACCTTC
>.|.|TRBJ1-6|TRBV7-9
CASSRDSYNSPLHF
TGTGCCAGCAGCCGGGACTCCTATAATTCACCCCTCCACTTT
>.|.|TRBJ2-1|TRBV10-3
CAISKQSDNEQFF
TGTGCCATCAGTAAACAAAGTGACAATGAGCAGTTCTTC
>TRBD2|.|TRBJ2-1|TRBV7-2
CASSLGGVRTSGNNEQFF
TGTGCCAGCAGCTTAGGGGGAGTCCGGACTAGCGGGAACAATGAGCAGTTCTTC
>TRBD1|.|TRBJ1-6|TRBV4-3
CASSQSTGGNSPLHF
TGCGCCAGCAGCCAATCGACAGGGGGGAATTCACCCCTCCACTTT
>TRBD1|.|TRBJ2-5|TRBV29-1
CSVMTGGRETQYF
TGCAGCGTAATGACAGGGGGTAGAGAGACCCAGTACTTC
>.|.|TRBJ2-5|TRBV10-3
CAISESSHLTVQETQYF
TGTGCCATCAGTGAGTCTAGTCATTTAACGGTCCAAGAGACCCAGTACTTC
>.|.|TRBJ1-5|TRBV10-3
CAISDAGNSNQPQHF
TGTGCCATCAGTGATGCGGGGAATAGCAATCAGCCCCAGCATTTT
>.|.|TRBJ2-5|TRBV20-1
CSASGGRRETQYF
TGCAGTGCTAGTGGGGGAAGGAGGGAGACCCAGTACTTC
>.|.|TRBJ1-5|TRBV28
CASNVFYSNQPQHF
TGTGCCAGCAATGTTTTCTATAGCAATCAGCCCCAGCATTTT
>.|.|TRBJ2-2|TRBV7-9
CASSTGTPNTGELFF
TGTGCCAGCAGCACCGGGACACCGAACACCGGGGAGCTGTTTTTT
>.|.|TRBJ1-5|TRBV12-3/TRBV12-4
CASSYEGDQPQHF
TGTGCCAGCAGTTACGAGGGAGATCAGCCCCAGCATTTT
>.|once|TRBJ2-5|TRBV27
CASSSRGTQYF
TGTGCCAGCAGTTCTCGGGGGACCCAGTACTTC
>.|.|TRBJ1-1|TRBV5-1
CASSRLNMNTEAFF
TGCGCCAGCAGCCGCTTAAACATGAACACTGAAGCTTTCTTT
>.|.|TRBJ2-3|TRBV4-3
CASSQGLASTDTQYF
TGCGCCAGCAGCCAAGGACTGGCTAGCACAGATACGCAGTATTTT
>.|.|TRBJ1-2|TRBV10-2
CASSGDSAGYTF
TGCGCCAGCAGTGGAGACAGTGCCGGCTACACCTTC
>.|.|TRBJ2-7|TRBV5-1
CASSRYQGGGSYEQYF
TGCGCCAGCAGCAGATACCAGGGAGGTGGCTCCTACGAGCAGTACTTC
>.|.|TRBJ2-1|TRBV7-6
CASSSHPGGLGNNEQFF
TGTGCCAGCAGCTCACATCCTGGGGGGTTGGGTAACAATGAGCAGTTCTTC
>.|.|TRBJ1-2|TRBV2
CASTRQLGGSGYTF
TGTGCCAGCACCCGCCAGCTAGGGGGAAGTGGCTACACCTTC
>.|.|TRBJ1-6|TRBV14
CASSHTRGGYSPLHF
TGTGCCAGCAGCCACACGAGGGGGGGCTATTCACCCCTCCACTTT
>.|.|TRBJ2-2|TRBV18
CASSPRLALNTGELFF
TGTGCCAGCTCACCACGGCTAGCACTGAACACCGGGGAGCTGTTTTTT
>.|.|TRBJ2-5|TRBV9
CASSVGTGSFQETQYF
TGTGCCAGCAGCGTAGGTACCGGGTCTTTTCAAGAGACCCAGTACTTC
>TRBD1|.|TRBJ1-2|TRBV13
CASHRQGGGYGYTF
TGTGCCAGCCATCGACAGGGTGGGGGCTATGGCTACACCTTC
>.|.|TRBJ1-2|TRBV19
CASSFPTGQSYGYTF
TGTGCCAGTAGTTTTCCTACGGGACAATCGTATGGCTACACCTTC
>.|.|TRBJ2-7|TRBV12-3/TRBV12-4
CASRGLPPVKYF
TGTGCCAGCAGGGGACTGCCGCCTGTGAAGTACTTC
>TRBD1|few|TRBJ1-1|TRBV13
CASSSSGTGKAFF
TGTGCCAGCAGCTCGTCCGGGACAGGGAAAGCTTTCTTT
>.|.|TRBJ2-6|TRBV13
CASINRGGGANVLTF
TGTGCCAGCATCAACCGGGGTGGTGGGGCCAACGTCCTGACTTTC
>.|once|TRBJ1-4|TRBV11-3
CASSKMGQTSNEKLFF
TGTGCCAGCAGCAAGATGGGGCAGACCTCTAATGAAAAACTGTTTTTT
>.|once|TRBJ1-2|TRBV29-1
CSVAVHQGDYGYTF
TGCAGCGTTGCTGTCCACCAAGGGGACTATGGCTACACCTTC
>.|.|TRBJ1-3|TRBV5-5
CASSLYGSEGTGNTIYF
TGTGCCAGCAGCTTGTATGGGTCTGAGGGCACTGGAAACACCATATATTTT
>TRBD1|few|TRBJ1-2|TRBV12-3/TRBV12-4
CASRATGGNGYTF
TGTGCCAGCAGGGCCACAGGGGGAAATGGCTACACCTTC
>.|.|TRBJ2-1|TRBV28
CASSTRDFGQRQFF
TGTGCCAGCAGTACCAGGGACTTCGGGCAACGGCAGTTCTTC
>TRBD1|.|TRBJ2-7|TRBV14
CASPEGQGYHEQYF
TGTGCCAGCCCGGAGGGACAGGGCTATCACGAGCAGTACTTC